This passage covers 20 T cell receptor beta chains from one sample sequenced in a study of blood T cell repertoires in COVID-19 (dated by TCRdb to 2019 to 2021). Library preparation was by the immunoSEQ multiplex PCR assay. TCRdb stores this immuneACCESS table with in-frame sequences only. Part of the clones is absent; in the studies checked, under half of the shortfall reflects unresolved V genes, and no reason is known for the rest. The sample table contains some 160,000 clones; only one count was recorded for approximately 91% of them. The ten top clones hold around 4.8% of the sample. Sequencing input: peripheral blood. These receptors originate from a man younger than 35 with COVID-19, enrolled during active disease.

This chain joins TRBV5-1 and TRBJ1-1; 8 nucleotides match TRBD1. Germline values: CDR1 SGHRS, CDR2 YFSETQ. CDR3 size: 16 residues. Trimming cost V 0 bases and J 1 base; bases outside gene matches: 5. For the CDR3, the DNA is TGCGCCAGCAGCTTGGCTGGACAGGGCCAGAACACTGAAGCTTTCTTT. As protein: CASSLAGQGQNTEAFF.

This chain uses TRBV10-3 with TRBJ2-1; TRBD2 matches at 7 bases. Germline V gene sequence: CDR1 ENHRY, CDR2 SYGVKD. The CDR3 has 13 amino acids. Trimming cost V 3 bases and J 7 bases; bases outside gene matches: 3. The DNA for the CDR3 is TGTGCCATCAGTGAACTAGCGCCAAATGAGCAGTTCTTC. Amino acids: CAISELAPNEQFF.

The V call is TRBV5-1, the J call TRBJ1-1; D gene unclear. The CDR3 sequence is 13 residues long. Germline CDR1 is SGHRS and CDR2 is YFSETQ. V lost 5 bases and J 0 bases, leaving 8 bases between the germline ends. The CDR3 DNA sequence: TGCGCCAGCAGAACAGAATTGAACACTGAAGCTTTCTTT. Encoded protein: CASRTELNTEAFF.

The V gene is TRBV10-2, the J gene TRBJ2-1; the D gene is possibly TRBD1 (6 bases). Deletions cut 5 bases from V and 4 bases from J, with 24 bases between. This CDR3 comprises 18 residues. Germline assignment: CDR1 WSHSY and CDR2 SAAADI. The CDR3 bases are TGCGCCAGCAGTTCCGCACGGGTTATGGGAAGGGGGTACAATGAGCAGTTCTTC. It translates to CASSSARVMGRGYNEQFF.

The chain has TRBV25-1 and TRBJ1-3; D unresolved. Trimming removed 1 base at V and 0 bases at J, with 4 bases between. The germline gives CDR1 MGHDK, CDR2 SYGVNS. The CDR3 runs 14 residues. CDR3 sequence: CASSEFSSGNTIYF. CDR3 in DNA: TGTGCCAGCAGTGAATTTAGCTCTGGAAACACCATATATTTT. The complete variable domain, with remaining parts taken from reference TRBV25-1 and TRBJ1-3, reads EADIYQTPRYLVIGTGKKITLECSQTMGHDKMYWYQQDPGMELHLIHYSYGVNSTEKGDLSSESTVSRIRTEHFPLTLESARPSHTSQYLCASSEFSSGNTIYFGEGSWLTVV.

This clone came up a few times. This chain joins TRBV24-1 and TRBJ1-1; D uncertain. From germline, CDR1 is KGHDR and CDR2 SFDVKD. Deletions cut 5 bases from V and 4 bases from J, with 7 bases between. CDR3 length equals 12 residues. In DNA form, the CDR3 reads TGTGCCACCAGTGCTGGAGGCACTGAAGCTTTCTTT. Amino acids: CATSAGGTEAFF.

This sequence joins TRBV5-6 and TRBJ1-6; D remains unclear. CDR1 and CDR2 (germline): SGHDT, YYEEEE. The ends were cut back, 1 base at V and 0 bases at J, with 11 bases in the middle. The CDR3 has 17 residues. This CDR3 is CASSLRGLSSYNSPLHF. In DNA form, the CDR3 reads TGTGCCAGCAGCTTGAGAGGTTTAAGCTCCTATAATTCACCCCTCCACTTT.

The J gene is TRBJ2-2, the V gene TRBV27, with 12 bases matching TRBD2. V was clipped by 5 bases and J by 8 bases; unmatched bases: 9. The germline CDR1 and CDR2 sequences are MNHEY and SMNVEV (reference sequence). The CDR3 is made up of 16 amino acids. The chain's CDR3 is CASSPTETSGRGELFF. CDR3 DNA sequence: TGTGCCAGCAGTCCGACGGAAACTAGCGGGAGGGGGGAGCTGTTTTTT.

The CDR3, as DNA: TGCGCCAGCAGCCAACTTTCTAGCGGGGGAGCCTACGAGCAGTACTTC. It specifies CASSQLSSGGAYEQYF. The chain carries TRBV4-3 and TRBJ2-7, with 10 nucleotides matching TRBD2. The V gene's germline CDR1 is LGHNA and CDR2 YSLEER. The CDR3 is 16 amino acids. The trim removed 2 bases at V and 2 bases at J, leaving 6 bases unmatched.

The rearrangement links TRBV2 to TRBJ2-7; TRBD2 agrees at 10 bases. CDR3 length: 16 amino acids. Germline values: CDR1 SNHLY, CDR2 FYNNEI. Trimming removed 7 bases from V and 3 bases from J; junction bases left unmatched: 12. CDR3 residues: CASMSTFLAGVYEQYF. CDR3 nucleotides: TGTGCCAGCATGTCGACCTTCCTAGCGGGAGTCTACGAGCAGTACTTC.

The CDR3 loop reads CASSQEQLNNQPQHF. In nucleotides, the CDR3 is TGCGCCAGCAGCCAAGAACAGCTAAACAATCAGCCCCAGCATTTT. The chain links TRBV4-1 to TRBJ1-5; no definite D call. CDR3 length: 15 amino acids. Trimming pared 0 bases from V and 3 bases from J, leaving 9 bases between. Per the germline V gene, CDR1 is MGHRA and CDR2 is YSYEKL.

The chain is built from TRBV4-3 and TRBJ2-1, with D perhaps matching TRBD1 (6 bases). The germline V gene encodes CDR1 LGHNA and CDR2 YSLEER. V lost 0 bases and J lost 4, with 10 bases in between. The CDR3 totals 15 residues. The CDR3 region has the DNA TGCGCCAGCAGCCAAGAGGGGGCCAGGTACAATGAGCAGTTCTTC. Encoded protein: CASSQEGARYNEQFF.

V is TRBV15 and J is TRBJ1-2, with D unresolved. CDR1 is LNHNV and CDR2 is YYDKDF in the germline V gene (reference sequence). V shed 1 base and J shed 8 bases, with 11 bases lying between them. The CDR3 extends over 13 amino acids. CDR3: CATSRGEALGYTF. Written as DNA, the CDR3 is TGTGCCACCAGCAGAGGCGAGGCACTAGGCTACACCTTC.

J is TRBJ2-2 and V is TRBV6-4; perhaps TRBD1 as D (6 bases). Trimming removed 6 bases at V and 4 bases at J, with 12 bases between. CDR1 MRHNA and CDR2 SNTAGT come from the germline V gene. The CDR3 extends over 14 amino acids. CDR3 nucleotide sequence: TGTGCCAGCAGCCCAACAGGGATCACCGGGGAGCTGTTTTTT. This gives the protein CASSPTGITGELFF.

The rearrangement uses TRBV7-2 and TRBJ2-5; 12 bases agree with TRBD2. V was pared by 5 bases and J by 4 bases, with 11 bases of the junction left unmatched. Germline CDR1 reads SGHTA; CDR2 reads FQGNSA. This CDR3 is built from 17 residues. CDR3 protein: CASSPRRLAGAGETQYF. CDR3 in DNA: TGTGCCAGCAGCCCACGCCGACTAGCGGGAGCGGGAGAGACCCAGTACTTC.

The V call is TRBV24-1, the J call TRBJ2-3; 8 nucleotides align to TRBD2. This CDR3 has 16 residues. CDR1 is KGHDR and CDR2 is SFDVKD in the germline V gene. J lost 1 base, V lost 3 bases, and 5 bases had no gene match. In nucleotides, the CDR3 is TGTGCCACCAGTGATCAAACTAGCGGACGCACAGATACGCAGTATTTT. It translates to CATSDQTSGRTDTQYF.

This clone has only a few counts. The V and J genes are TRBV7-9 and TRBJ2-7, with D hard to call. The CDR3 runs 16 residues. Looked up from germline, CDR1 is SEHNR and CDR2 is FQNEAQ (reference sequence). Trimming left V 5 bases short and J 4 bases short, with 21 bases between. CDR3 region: CASSTYHGRVQYEQYF. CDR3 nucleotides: TGTGCCAGCAGCACCTATCACGGCCGGGTCCAGTACGAGCAGTACTTC.

The CDR3 spells CASSLDRVGSPLHF. CDR3 in DNA: TGTGCCAGCAGCCTGGACAGGGTTGGTTCACCCCTCCACTTT. This chain uses TRBV11-2 with TRBJ1-6, with 8 bases that match TRBD1. Germline V CDR1 and CDR2: SGHAT, FQNNGV. This CDR3 has 14 amino acids. V lost 5 bases and J lost 9; bases outside the gene matches: 6.

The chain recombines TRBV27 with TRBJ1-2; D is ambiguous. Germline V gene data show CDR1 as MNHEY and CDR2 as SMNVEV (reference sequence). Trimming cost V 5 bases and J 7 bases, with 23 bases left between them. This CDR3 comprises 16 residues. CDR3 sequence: CASSLRRTDLSGGYTF. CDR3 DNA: TGTGCCAGCAGTCTCAGGAGGACGGACCTATCCGGTGGCTACACCTTC.

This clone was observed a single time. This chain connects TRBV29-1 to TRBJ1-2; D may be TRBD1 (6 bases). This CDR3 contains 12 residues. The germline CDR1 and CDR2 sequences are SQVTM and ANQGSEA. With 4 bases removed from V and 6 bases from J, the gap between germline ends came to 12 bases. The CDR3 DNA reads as TGCAGCGTTGTGGGGGCATCGGATGGCTACACCTTC. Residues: CSVVGASDGYTF.